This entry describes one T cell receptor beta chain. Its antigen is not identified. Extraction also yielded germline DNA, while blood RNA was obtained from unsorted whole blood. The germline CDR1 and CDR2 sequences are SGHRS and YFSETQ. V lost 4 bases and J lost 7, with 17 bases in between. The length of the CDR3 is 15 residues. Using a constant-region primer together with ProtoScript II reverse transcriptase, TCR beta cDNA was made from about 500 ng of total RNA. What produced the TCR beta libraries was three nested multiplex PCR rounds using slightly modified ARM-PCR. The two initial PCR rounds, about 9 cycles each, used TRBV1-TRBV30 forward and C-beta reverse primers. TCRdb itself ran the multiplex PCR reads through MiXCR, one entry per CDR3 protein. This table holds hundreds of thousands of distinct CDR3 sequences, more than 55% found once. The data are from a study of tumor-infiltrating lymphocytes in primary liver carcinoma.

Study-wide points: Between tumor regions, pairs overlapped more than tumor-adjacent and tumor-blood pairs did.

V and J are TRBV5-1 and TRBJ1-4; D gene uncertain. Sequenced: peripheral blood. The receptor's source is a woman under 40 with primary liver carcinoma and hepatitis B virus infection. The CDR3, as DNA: TGCGCCAGCAGCCCGGTGAACATGGGGAGTGAAAAACTGTTTTTT. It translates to CASSPVNMGSEKLFF.